The clone carrying this T cell receptor (beta chain) was counted only a few times. Antigen unknown. The data originate from a study of T cell repertoires in cytomegalovirus infection. The wider study: Indicated by public TCR beta signatures were CMV infection and matching HLA type. General study results and limits: Of the TCR beta families, the public ones yielded a cumulative frequency that identified carriers of CMV plus the relevant HLA.

TCRdb redid the calling of the reads with MiXCR, one entry per CDR3 protein. The sample contains about 450,000 distinct CDR3 sequences, about 33% of which appear only once. Sequencing was carried out using PBMCs. This TCR derives from a human donor in good health (CMV status not recorded). Some clones in this sample may be carry-over from other donors' samples.

This CDR3 is CASSSSRGYEQFF. Written as DNA, the CDR3 is TGTGCCAGCAGCTCCTCCAGGGGTTATGAGCAGTTCTTC. The V call is TRBV9, the J call TRBJ2-1; tentative D call: TRBD1 (6 bases). Germline V lookup: CDR1 SGDLS, CDR2 YYNGEE. This CDR3 contains 13 residues. Trimming took off 4 bases at V and 8 bases at J, with 13 bases between the two ends.